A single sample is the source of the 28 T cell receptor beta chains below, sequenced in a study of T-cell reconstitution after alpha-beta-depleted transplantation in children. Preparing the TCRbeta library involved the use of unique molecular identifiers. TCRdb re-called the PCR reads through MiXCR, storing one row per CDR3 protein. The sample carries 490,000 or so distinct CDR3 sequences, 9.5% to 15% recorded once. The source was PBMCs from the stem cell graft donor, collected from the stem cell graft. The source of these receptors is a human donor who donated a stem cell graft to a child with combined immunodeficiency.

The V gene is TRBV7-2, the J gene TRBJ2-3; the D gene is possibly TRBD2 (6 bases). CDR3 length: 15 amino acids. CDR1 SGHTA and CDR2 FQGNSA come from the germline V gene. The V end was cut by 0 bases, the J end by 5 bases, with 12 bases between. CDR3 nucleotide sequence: TGTGCCAGCAGCTTAGCCCCGGGACTCTTAGATACGCAGTATTTT. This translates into CASSLAPGLLDTQYF.

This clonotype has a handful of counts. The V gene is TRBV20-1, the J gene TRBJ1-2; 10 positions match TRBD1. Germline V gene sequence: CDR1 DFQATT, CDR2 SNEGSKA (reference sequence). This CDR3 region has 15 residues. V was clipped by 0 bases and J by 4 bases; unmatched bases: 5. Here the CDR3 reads CSARDLDRGVYGYTF. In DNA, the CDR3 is TGCAGTGCTAGAGACTTGGACAGGGGGGTCTATGGCTACACCTTC.

The CDR3 spells CASSPGLAGGLYEQYF. Written as DNA, the CDR3 is TGTGCCAGCAGCCCGGGACTAGCGGGGGGGCTCTACGAGCAGTACTTC. The chain employs TRBV5-8 and TRBJ2-7; 16 positions match TRBD2. CDR1 SGHTS and CDR2 YDEGEE come from the germline V gene. Germline trimming cut 4 bases from V and 3 bases from J; bases unmatched to any gene: 4. The CDR3 length is 16 residues.

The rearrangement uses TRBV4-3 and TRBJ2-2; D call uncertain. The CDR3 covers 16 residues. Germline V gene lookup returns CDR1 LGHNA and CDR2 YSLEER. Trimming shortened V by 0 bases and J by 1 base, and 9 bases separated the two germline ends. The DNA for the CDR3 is TGCGCCAGCAGCCAAGAGGTCCTCCAGAACACCGGGGAGCTGTTTTTT. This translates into CASSQEVLQNTGELFF.

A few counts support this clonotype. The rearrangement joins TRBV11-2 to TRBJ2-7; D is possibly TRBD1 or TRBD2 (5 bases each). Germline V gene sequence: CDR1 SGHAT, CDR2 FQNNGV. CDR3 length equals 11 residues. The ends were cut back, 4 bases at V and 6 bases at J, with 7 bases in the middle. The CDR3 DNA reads TGTGCCAGCAGCTGGGACGGCGAGCAGTACTTC. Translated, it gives CASSWDGEQYF.

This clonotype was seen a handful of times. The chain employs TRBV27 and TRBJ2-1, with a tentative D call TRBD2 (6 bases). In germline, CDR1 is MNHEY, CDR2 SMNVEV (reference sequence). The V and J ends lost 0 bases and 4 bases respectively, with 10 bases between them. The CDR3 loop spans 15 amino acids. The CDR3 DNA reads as TGTGCCAGCAGTTTATCGCCCGGGGGTTACAATGAGCAGTTCTTC. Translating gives CASSLSPGGYNEQFF.

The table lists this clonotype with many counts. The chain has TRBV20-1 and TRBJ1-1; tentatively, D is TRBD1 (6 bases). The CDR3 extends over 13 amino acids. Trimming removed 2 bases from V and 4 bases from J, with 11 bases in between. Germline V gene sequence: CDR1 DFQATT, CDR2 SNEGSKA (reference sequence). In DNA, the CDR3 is TGCAGTGCTAGATTGCAGGGGAGCACTGAAGCTTTCTTT. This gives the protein CSARLQGSTEAFF.

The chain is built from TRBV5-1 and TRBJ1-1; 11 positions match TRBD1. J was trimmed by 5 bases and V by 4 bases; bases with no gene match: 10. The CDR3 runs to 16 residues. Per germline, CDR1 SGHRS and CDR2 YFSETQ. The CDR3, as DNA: TGCGCCAGCAGCGTTGGCCGTGGGACAGGGGGGACTGAAGCTTTCTTT. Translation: CASSVGRGTGGTEAFF.

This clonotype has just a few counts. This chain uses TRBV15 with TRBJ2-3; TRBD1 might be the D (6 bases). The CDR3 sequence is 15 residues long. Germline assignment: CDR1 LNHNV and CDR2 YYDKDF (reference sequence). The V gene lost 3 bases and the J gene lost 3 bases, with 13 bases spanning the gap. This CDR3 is CATSSQQGVTDTQYF. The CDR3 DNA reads TGTGCCACCAGCAGCCAACAGGGAGTGACAGATACGCAGTATTTT.

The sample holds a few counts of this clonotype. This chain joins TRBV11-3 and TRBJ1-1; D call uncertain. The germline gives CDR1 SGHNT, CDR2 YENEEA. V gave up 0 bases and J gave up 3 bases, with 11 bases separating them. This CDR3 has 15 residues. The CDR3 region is CASSLDPGVDTEAFF. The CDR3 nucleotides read TGTGCCAGCAGCTTAGATCCGGGCGTAGACACTGAAGCTTTCTTT.

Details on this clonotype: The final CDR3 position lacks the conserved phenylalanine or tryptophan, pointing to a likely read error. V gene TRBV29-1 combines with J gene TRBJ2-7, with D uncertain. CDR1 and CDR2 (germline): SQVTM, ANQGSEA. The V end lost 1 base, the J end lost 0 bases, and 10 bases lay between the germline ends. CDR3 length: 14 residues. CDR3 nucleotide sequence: TGCAGCGTTGAAGCGACATTCAGCTCCTACGAGCAGTACTGC. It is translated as CSVEATFSSYEQYC.

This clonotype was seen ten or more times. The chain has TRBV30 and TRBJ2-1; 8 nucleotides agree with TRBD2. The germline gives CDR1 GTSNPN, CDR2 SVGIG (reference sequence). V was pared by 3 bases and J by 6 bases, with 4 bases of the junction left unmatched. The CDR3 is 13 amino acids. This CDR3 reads CAWRSGGPNEQFF. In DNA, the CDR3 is TGTGCCTGGAGGTCGGGAGGGCCCAATGAGCAGTTCTTC.

The chain's CDR3 is CAWSLPGQKTWKNTEAFF. The CDR3 DNA follows: TGTGCCTGGAGTCTCCCGGGACAGAAAACGTGGAAGAACACTGAAGCTTTCTTT. This sequence joins TRBV30 and TRBJ1-1; 7 bases align to TRBD1. Germline V CDR1 and CDR2: GTSNPN, SVGIG (reference sequence). The CDR3 is made up of 18 amino acids. Unmatched junction bases numbered 16, after V lost 2 bases and J lost 1 base.

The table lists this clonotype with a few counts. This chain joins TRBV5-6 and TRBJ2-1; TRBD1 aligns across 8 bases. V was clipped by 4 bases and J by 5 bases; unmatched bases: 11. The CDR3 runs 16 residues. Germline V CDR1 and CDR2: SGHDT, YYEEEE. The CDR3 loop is CASSQSRDRNHNEQFF. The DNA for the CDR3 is TGTGCCAGCAGCCAGAGCCGGGACAGGAACCACAATGAGCAGTTCTTC.

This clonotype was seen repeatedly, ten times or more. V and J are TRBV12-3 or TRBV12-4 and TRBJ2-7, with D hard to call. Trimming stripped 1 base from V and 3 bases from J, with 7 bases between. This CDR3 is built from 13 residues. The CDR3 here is CASSLVWGYEQYF. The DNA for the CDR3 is TGTGCCAGCAGTTTAGTCTGGGGCTACGAGCAGTACTTC.

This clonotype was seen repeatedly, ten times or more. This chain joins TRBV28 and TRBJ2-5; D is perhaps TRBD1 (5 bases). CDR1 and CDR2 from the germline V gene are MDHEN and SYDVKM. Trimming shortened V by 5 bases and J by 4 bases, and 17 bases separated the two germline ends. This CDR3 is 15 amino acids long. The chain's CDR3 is CASSRRRGTGETQYF. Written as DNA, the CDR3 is TGTGCCAGCAGTCGACGAAGGGGTACGGGAGAGACCCAGTACTTC.

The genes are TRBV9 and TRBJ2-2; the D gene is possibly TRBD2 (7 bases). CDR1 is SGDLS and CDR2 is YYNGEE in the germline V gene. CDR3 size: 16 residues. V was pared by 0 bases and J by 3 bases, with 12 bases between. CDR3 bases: TGTGCCAGCAGCGTAGTCGGGGGGCCCCACACCGGGGAGCTGTTTTTT. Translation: CASSVVGGPHTGELFF.

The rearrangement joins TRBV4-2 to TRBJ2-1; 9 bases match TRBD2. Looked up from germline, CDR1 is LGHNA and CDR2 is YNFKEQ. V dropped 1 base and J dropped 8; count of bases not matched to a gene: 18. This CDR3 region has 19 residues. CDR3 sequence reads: CASSQALLAFGGGAYEQFF. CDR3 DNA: TGTGCCAGCAGCCAAGCTCTTCTGGCCTTTGGCGGGGGGGCCTATGAGCAGTTCTTC.

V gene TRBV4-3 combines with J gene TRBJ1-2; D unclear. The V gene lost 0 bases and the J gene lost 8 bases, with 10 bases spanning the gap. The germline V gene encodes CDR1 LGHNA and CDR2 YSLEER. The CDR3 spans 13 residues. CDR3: CASSQDIGMGYTF. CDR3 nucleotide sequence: TGCGCCAGCAGCCAAGATATAGGTATGGGCTACACCTTC.

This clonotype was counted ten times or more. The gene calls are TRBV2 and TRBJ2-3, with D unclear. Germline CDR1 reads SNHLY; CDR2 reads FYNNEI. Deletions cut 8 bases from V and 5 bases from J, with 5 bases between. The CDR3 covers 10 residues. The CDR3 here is CASRRDTQYF. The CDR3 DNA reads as TGTGCCAGCCGCAGAGATACGCAGTATTTT.

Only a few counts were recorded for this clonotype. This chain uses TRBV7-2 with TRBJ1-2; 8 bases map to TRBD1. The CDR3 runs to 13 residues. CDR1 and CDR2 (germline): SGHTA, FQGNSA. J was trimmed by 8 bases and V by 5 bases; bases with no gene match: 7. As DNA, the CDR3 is TGTGCCAGCAGCCCCGGACAGGGAGGGGGCTACACCTTC. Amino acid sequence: CASSPGQGGGYTF. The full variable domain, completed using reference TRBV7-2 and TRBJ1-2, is GAGVSQSPSNKVTEKGKDVELRCDPISGHTALYWYRQSLGQGLEFLIYFQGNSAPDKSGLPSDRFSAERTGGSVSTLTIQRTQQEDSAVYLCASSPGQGGGYTFGSGTRLTVV.

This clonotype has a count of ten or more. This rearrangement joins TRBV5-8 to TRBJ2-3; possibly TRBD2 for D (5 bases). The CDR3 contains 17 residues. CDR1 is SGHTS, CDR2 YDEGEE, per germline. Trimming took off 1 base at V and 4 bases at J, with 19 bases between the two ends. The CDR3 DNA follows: TGTGCCAGCAGCTTGAGTGATTTAGCGAGAGGCGCAGATACGCAGTATTTT. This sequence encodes CASSLSDLARGADTQYF.

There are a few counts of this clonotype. CDR3 sequence reads: CAWSEGRDYEQYF. DNA of the CDR3: TGTGCCTGGAGTGAGGGACGGGACTACGAGCAGTACTTC. The V gene is TRBV30, the J gene TRBJ2-7; D is tentatively TRBD1 or TRBD2 (5 bases each). There are 13 residues in the CDR3. The germline CDR1 and CDR2 sequences are GTSNPN and SVGIG (reference sequence). V shed 1 base and J shed 3 bases, with 10 bases lying between them.

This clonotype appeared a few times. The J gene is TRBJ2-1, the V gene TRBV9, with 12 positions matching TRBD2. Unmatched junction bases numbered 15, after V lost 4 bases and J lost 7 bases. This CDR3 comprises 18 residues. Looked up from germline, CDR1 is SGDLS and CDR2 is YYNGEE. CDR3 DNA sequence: TGTGCCAGCAGCAAAAGCCGTCGGCTAGCGGGAGGGAGGAATGAGCAGTTCTTC. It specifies CASSKSRRLAGGRNEQFF. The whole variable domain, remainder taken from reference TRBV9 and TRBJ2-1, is DSGVTQTPKHLITATGQRVTLRCSPRSGDLSVYWYQQSLDQGLQFLIQYYNGEERAKGNILERFSAQQFPDLHSELNLSSLELGDSALYFCASSKSRRLAGGRNEQFFGPGTRLTVL.

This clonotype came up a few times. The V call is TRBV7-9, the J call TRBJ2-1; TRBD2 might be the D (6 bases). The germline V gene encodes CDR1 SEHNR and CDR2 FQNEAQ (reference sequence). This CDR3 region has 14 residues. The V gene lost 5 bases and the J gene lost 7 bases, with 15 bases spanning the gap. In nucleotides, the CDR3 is TGTGCCAGCAGCAGTTGGGACTCGGAAAATGAGCAGTTCTTC. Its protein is CASSSWDSENEQFF.

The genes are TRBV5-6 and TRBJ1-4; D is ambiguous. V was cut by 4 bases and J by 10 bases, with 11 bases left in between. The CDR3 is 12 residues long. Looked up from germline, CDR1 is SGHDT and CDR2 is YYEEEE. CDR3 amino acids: CASSVPYGKLFF. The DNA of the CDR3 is TGTGCCAGCAGCGTGCCCTATGGAAAACTGTTTTTT.

The CDR3 DNA follows: TGTGCCACCAGCAGCTATCAGGCGGGGGGAGCCCTCGAGCAGTACTTC. As protein: CATSSYQAGGALEQYF. The rearrangement joins TRBV15 to TRBJ2-7; 8 nucleotides match TRBD2. The germline V gene has CDR1 LNHNV and CDR2 YYDKDF (reference sequence). CDR3 length: 16 residues. V was pared by 3 bases and J by 6 bases, with 13 bases of the junction left unmatched.

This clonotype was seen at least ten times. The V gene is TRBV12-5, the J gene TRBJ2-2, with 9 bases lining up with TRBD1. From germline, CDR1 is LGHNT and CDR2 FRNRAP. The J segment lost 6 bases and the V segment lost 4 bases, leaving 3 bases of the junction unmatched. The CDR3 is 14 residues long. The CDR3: CASGSGTGPGELFF. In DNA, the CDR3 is TGTGCTAGTGGTTCGGGGACAGGGCCCGGGGAGCTGTTTTTT.